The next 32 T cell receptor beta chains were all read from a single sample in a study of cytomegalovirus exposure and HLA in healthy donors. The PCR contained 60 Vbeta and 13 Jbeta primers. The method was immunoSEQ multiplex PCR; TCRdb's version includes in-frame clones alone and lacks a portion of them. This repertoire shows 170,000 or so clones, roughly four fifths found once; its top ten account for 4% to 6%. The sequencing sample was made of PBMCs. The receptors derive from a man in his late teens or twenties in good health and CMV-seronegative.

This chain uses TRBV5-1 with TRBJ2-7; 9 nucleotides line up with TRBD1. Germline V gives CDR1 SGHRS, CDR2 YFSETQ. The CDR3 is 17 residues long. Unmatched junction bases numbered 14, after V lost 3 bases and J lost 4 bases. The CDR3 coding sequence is TGCGCCAGCAGCTCAGGACAGGGGCAAGCATTGGGGTACGAGCAGTACTTC. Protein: CASSSGQGQALGYEQYF.

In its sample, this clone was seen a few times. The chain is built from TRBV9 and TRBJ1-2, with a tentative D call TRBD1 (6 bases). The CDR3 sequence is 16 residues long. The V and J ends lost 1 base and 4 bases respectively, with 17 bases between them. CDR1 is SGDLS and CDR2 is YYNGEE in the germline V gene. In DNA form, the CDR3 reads TGTGCCAGCAGCGTAATCGGGGGGGGCGACCCCTATGGCTACACCTTC. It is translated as CASSVIGGGDPYGYTF.

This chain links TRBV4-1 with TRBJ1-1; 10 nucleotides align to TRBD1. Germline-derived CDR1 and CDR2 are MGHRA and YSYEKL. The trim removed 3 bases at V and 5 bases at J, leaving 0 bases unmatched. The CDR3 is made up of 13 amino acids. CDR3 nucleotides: TGCGCCAGCAGCCAGGACAGGGGGACTGAAGCTTTCTTT. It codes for CASSQDRGTEAFF.

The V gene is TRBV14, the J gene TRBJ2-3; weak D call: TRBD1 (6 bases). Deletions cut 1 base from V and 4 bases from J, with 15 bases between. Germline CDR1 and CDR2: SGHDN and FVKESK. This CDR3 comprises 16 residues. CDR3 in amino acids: CASSQGIQGFADTQYF. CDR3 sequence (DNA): TGTGCCAGCAGCCAAGGAATACAGGGTTTCGCAGATACGCAGTATTTT.

CDR3 loop: CASGILEGYEQYF. CDR3 nucleotides: TGTGCCAGCGGGATATTAGAGGGCTACGAGCAGTACTTC. The genes are TRBV2 and TRBJ2-7; TRBD2 is a possible D gene (5 bases). V dropped 8 bases and J dropped 3 bases, with 14 bases sitting between them. Germline lookup yields CDR1 SNHLY and CDR2 FYNNEI. CDR3 length: 13 residues.

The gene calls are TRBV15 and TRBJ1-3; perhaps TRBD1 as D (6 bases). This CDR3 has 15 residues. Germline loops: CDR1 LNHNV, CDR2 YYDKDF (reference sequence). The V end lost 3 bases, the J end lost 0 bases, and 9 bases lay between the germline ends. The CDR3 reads CATSSTGPSGNTIYF. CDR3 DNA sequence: TGTGCCACCAGCAGTACAGGGCCCTCTGGAAACACCATATATTTT.

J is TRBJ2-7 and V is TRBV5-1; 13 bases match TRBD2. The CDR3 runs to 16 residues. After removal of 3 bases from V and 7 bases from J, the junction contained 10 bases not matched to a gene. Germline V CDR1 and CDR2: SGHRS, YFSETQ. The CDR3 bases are TGCGCCAGCAGCTGGGGACTAGCGGGGCTCCCCGGGGAGCAGTACTTC. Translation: CASSWGLAGLPGEQYF.

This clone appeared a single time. The CDR3 here is CASSGETVNTEAFF. In nucleotides, the CDR3 is TGTGCCAGCAGTGGAGAGACAGTGAACACTGAAGCTTTCTTT. The chain is built from TRBV2 and TRBJ1-1; D possibly corresponds to TRBD1 (5 bases). The CDR3 totals 14 residues. Trimming shortened V by 4 bases and J by 0 bases, and 9 bases separated the two germline ends. Germline CDR1 SNHLY, CDR2 FYNNEI.

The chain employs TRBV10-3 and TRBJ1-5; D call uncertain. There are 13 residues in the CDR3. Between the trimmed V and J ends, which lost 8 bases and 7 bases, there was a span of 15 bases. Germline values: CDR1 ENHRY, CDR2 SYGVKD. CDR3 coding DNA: TGTGCCATCGCTTCCACAGTCCGGCAGCCCCAGCATTTT. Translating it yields CAIASTVRQPQHF.

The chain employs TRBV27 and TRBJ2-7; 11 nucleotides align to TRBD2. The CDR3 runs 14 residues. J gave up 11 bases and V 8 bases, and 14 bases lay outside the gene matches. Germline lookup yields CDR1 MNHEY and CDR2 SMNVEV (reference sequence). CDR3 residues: CASQKGGSGRVEYF. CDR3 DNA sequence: TGTGCCAGCCAAAAAGGAGGTAGCGGGAGGGTAGAGTACTTC.

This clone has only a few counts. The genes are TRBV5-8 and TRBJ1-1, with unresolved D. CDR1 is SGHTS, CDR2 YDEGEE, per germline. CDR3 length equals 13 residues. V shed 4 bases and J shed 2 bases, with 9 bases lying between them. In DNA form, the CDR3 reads TGTGCCAGCAGCCTGGGAGGCAACACTGAAGCTTTCTTT. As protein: CASSLGGNTEAFF.

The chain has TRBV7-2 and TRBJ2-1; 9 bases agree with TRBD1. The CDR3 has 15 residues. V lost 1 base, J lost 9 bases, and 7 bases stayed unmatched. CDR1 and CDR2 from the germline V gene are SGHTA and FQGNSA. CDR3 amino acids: CASSLGYRGRSEQFF. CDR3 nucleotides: TGTGCCAGCAGCTTAGGATACAGGGGGCGAAGTGAGCAGTTCTTC.

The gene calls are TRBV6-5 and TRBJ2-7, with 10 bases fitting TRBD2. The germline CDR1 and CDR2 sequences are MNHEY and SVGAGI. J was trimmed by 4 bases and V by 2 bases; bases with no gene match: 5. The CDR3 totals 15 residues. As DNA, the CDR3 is TGTGCCAGCAGTTACGATAGCGGGAGGAAGTACGAGCAGTACTTC. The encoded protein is CASSYDSGRKYEQYF.

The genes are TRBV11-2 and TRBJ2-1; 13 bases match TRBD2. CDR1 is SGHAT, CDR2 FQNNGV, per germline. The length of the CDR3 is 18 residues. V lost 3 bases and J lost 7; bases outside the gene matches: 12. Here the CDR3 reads CASSFTSGRARLWNEQFF. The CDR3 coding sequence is TGTGCCAGCAGCTTCACTAGCGGGAGGGCCCGCCTTTGGAATGAGCAGTTCTTC.

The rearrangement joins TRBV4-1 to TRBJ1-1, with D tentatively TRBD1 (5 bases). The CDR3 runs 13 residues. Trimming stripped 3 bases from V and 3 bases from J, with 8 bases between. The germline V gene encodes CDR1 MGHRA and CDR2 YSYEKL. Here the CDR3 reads CASSQIRDTEAFF. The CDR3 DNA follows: TGCGCCAGCAGCCAGATCAGGGACACTGAAGCTTTCTTT.

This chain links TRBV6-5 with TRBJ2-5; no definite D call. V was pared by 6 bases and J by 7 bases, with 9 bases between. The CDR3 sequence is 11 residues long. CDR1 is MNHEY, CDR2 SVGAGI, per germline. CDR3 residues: CASSPGSTQYF. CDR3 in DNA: TGTGCCAGCAGCCCGGGTTCGACCCAGTACTTC.

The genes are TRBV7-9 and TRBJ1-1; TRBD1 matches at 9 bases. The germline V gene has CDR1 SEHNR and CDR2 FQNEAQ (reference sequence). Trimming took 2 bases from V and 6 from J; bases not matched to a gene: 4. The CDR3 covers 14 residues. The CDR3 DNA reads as TGTGCCAGCAGCTTATCAGGACAGGGGTCTGAAGCTTTCTTT. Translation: CASSLSGQGSEAFF.

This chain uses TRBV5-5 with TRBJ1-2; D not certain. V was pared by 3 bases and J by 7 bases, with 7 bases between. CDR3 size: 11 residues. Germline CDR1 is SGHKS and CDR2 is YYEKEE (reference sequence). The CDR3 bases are TGTGCCAGCAGCTCCGAGGGTGGCTACACCTTC. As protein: CASSSEGGYTF.

The CDR3 spells CASSIWTDLDTQYF. The CDR3 coding sequence is TGTGCCAGTAGTATTTGGACAGACCTAGATACGCAGTATTTT. V and J are TRBV19 and TRBJ2-3, with TRBD1 as a possible D gene (6 bases). V was clipped by 3 bases and J by 5 bases, with 12 bases between them. The V gene's germline CDR1 is LNHDA and CDR2 SQIVND (reference sequence). The CDR3 length is 14 residues.

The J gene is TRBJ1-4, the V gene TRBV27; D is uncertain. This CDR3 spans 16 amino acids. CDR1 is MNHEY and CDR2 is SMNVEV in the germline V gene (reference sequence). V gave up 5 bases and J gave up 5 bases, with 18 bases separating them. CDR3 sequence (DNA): TGTGCCAGCAGTCCCCTTGGGGAGGCCCTCAATGAAAAACTGTTTTTT. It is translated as CASSPLGEALNEKLFF.

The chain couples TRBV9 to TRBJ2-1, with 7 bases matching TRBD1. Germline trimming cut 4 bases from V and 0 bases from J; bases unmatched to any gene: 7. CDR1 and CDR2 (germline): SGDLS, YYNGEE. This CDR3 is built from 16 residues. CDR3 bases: TGTGCCAGCAGCCCCACCGGGACAGACTCCTACAATGAGCAGTTCTTC. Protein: CASSPTGTDSYNEQFF.

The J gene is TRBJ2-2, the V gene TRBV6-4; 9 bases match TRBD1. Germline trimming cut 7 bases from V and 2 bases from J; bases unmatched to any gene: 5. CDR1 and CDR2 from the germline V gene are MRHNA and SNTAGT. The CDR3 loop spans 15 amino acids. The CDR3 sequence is CASTKTGGNTGELFF. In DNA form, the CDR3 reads TGTGCCAGCACCAAAACAGGGGGCAACACCGGGGAGCTGTTTTTT.

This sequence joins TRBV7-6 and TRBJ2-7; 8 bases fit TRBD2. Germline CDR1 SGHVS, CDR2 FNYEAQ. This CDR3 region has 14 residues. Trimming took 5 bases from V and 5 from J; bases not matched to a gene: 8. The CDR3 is CASSPRLSGNEQYF. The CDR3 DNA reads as TGTGCCAGCAGCCCAAGACTTAGCGGGAACGAGCAGTACTTC.

The CDR3 sequence: CASSLGGVRDTQYF. The CDR3 nucleotides read TGCGCCAGCAGCTTGGGCGGGGTCAGAGATACGCAGTATTTT. The chain recombines TRBV5-1 with TRBJ2-3, with a possible D match to TRBD2 (6 bases). The CDR3 contains 14 residues. Trimming took 0 bases from V and 5 from J, leaving 10 bases between them. Per germline, CDR1 SGHRS and CDR2 YFSETQ.

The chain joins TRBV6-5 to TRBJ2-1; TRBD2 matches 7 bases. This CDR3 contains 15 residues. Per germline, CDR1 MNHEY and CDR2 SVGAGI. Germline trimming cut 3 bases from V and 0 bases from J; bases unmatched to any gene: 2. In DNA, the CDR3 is TGTGCCAGCAGTTATAGGACTAGCTCCTACAATGAGCAGTTCTTC. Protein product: CASSYRTSSYNEQFF.

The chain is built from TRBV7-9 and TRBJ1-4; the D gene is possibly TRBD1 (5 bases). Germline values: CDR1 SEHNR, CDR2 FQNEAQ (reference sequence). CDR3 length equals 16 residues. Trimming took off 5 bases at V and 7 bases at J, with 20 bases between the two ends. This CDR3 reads CASSPRWGATGEKLFF. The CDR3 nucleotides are TGTGCCAGCAGCCCGCGTTGGGGCGCCACGGGTGAAAAACTGTTTTTT.

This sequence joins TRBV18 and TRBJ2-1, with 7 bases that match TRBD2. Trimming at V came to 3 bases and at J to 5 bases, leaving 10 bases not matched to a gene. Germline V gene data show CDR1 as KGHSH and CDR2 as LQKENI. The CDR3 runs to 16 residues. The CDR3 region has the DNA TGTGCCAGCTCACCTAAAGGAACGGGGGGTCACAATGAGCAGTTCTTC. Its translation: CASSPKGTGGHNEQFF.

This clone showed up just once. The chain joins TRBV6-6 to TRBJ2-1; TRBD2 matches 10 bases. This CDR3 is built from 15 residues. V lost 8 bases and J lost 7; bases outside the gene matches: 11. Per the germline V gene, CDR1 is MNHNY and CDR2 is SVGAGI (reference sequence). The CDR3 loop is CASGDLAGDMNEQFF. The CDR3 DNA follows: TGTGCCAGCGGGGACCTAGCGGGAGATATGAATGAGCAGTTCTTC.

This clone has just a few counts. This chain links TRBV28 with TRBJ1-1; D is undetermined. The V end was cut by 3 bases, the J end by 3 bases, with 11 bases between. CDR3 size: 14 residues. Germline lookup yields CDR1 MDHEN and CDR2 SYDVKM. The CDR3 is CASSFRELYTEAFF. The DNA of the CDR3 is TGTGCCAGCAGTTTCCGGGAACTATACACTGAAGCTTTCTTT.

The CDR3 is CASSRTSGVTDTQYF. The CDR3 nucleotides read TGTGCCAGCAGCCGGACTAGCGGGGTCACAGATACGCAGTATTTT. The chain combines TRBV5-4 with TRBJ2-3, with 12 bases identical to TRBD2. The CDR3 is made up of 15 amino acids. J gave up 2 bases and V 4 bases, and 2 bases lay outside the gene matches. Germline loops: CDR1 SGHNT, CDR2 YYREEE (reference sequence).

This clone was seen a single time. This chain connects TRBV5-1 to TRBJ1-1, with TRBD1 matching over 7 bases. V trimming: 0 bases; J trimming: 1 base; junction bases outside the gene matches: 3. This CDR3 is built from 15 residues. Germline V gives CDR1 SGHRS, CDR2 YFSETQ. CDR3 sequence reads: CASSLDTGANTEAFF. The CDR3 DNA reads TGCGCCAGCAGCTTGGATACAGGGGCGAACACTGAAGCTTTCTTT.

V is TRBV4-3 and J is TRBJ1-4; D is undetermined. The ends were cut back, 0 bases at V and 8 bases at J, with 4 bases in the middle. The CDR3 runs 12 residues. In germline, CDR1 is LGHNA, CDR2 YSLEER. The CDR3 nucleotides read TGCGCCAGCAGCCAAGATCGGGAAAAACTGTTTTTT. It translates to CASSQDREKLFF.